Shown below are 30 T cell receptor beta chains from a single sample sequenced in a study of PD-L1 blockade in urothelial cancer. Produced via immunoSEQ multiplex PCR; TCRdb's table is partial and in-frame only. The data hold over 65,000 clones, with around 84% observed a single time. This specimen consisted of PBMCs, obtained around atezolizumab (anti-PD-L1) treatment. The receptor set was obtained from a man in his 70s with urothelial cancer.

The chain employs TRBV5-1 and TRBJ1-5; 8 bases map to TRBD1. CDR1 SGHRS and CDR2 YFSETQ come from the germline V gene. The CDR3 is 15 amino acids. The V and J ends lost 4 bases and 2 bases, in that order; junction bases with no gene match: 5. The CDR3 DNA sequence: TGCGCCAGCAGCCCAACGACAGGGGGCAATCAGCCCCAGCATTTT. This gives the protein CASSPTTGGNQPQHF.

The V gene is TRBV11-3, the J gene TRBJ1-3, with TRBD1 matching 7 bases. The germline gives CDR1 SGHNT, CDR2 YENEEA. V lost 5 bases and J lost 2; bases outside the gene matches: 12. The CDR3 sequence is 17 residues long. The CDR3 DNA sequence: TGTGCCAGCAGCAATCCTGACCCTACAGGGGCTGGAAACACCATATATTTT. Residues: CASSNPDPTGAGNTIYF. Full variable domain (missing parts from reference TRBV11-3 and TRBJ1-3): EAGVVQSPRYKIIEKKQPVAFWCNPISGHNTLYWYLQNLGQGPELLIRYENEEAVDDSQLPKDRFSAERLKGVDSTLKIQPAELGDSAVYLCASSNPDPTGAGNTIYFGEGSWLTVV.

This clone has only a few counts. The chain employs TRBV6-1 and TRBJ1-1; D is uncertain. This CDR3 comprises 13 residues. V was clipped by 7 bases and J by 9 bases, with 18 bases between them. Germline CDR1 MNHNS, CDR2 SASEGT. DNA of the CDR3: TGTGCCAGCACCCTATCCGTCAGGCAAAAAGCTTTCTTT. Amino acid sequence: CASTLSVRQKAFF.

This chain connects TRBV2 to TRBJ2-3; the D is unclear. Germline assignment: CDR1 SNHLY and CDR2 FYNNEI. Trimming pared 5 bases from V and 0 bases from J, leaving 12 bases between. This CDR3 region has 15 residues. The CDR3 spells CASSLSRSSTDTQYF. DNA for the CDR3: TGTGCCAGCAGTCTTTCGCGGTCAAGCACAGATACGCAGTATTTT.

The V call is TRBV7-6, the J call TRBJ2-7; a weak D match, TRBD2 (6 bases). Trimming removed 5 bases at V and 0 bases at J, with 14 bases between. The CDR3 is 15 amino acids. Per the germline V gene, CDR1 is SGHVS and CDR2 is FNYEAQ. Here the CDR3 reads CASSALATSSYEQYF. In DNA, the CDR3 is TGTGCCAGCAGCGCCTTGGCGACTAGCTCCTACGAGCAGTACTTC.

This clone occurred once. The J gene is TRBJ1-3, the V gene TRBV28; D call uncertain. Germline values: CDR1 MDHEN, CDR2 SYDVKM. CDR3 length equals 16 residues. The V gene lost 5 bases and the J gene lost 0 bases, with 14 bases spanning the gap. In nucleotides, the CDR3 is TGTGCCAGCAGTGCCCTTGACATGTACTCTGGAAACACCATATATTTT. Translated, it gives CASSALDMYSGNTIYF.

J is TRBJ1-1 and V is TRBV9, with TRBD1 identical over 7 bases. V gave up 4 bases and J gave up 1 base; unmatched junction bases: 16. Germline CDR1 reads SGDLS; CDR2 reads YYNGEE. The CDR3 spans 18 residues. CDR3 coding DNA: TGTGCCAGCAGCCTAACGCCGACTCACAGGGGACAGAACACTGAAGCTTTCTTT. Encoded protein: CASSLTPTHRGQNTEAFF.

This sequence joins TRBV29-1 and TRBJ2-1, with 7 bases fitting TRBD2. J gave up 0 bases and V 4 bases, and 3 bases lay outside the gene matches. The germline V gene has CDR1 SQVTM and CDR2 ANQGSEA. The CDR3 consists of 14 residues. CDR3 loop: CSVAGGGSYNEQFF. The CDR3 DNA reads TGCAGCGTTGCAGGCGGGGGCTCCTACAATGAGCAGTTCTTC.

The CDR3 is CASSLISAGGTDTQYF. The CDR3 bases are TGTGCCAGCAGCTTAATCTCGGCGGGAGGCACAGATACGCAGTATTTT. The chain employs TRBV11-2 and TRBJ2-3; TRBD2 matches at 7 bases. V was pared by 2 bases and J by 1 base, with 6 bases of the junction left unmatched. CDR3 length equals 16 residues. Germline CDR1 reads SGHAT; CDR2 reads FQNNGV.

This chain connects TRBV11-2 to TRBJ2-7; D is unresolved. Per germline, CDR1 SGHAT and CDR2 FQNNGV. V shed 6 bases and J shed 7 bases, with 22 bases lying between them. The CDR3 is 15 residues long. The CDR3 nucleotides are TGTGCCAGCAGACAAAAGCAGGAAACCTGTAGGGAGCAGTACTTC. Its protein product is CASRQKQETCREQYF.

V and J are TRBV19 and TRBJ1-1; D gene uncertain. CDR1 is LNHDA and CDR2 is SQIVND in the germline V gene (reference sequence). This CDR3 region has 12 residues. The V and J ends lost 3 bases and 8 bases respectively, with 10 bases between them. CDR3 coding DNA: TGTGCCAGTAGTATTCCCGGTTGGGAAGCTTTCTTT. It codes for CASSIPGWEAFF. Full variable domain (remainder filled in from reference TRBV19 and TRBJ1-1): DGGITQSPKYLFRKEGQNVTLSCEQNLNHDAMYWYRQDPGQGLRLIYYSQIVNDFQKGDIAEGYSVSREKKESFPLTVTSAQKNPTAFYLCASSIPGWEAFFGQGTRLTVV.

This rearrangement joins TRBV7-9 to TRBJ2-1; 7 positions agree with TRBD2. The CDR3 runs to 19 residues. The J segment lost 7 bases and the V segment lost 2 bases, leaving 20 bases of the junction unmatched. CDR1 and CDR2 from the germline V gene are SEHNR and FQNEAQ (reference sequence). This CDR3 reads CASSLYPNRGWTSGNEQFF. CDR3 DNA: TGTGCCAGCAGCTTATACCCGAATCGGGGGTGGACTAGTGGGAATGAGCAGTTCTTC.

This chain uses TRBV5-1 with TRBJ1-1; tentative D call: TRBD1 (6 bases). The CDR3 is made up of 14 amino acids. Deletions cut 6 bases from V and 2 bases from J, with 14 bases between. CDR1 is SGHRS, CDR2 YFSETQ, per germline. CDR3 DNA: TGCGCCAGCACCAAGACAGGATCTAACACTGAAGCTTTCTTT. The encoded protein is CASTKTGSNTEAFF. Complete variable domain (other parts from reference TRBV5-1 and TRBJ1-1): KAGVTQTPRYLIKTRGQQVTLSCSPISGHRSVSWYQQTPGQGLQFLFEYFSETQRNKGNFPGRFSGRQFSNSRSEMNVSTLELGDSALYLCASTKTGSNTEAFFGQGTRLTVV.

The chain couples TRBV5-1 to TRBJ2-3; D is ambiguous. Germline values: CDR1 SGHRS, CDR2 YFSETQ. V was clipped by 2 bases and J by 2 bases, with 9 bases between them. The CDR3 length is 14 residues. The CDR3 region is CASSFSRSTDTQYF. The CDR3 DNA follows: TGCGCCAGCAGCTTTTCCCGGTCCACAGATACGCAGTATTTT.

The CDR3 DNA follows: TGTGCCAGCAGCCAAGATCTGGGGACAGTGGGCTACGAGCAGTACTTC. Translating it yields CASSQDLGTVGYEQYF. The chain has TRBV4-2 and TRBJ2-7; TRBD1 agrees at 7 bases. The CDR3 consists of 16 residues. Germline trimming cut 0 bases from V and 3 bases from J; bases unmatched to any gene: 8. Germline V gene lookup returns CDR1 LGHNA and CDR2 YNFKEQ.

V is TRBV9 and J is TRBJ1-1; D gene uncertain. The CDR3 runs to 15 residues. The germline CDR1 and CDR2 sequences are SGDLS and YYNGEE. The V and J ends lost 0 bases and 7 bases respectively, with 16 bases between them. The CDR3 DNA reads TGTGCCAGCAGCGTAGATTTCCGGGAGGGTTTTGAAGCTTTCTTT. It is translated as CASSVDFREGFEAFF. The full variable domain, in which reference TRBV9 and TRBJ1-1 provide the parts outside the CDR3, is DSGVTQTPKHLITATGQRVTLRCSPRSGDLSVYWYQQSLDQGLQFLIQYYNGEERAKGNILERFSAQQFPDLHSELNLSSLELGDSALYFCASSVDFREGFEAFFGQGTRLTVV.

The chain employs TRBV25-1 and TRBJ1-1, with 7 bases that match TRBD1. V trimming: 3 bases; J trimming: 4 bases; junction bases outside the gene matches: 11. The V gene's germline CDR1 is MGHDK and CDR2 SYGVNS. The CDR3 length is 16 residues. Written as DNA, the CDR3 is TGTGCCAGCAGTGATTCCGGGACAGCCGTGGGCACTGAAGCTTTCTTT. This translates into CASSDSGTAVGTEAFF.

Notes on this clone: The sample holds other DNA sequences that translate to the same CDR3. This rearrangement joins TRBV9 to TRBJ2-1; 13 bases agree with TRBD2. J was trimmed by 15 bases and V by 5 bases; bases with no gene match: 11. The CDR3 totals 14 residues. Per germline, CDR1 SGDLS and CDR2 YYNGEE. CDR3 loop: CASSAGTSGTSPFF. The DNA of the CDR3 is TGTGCCAGCAGTGCAGGGACTAGCGGGACATCACCGTTCTTC.

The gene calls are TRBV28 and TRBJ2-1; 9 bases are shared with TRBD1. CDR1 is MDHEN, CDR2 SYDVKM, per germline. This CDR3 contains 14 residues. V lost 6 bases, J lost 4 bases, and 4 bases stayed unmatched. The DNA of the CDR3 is TGTGCCAGCAGATCCGGGACAGGGTACAATGAGCAGTTCTTC. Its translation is CASRSGTGYNEQFF.

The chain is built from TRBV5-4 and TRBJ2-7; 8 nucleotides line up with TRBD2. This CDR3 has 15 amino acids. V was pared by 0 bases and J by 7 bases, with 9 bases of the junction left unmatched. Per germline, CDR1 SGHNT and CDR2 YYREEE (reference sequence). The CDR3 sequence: CASSLGLASGGEQYF. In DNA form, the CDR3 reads TGTGCCAGCAGCTTGGGACTAGCGTCTGGGGGGGAGCAGTACTTC.

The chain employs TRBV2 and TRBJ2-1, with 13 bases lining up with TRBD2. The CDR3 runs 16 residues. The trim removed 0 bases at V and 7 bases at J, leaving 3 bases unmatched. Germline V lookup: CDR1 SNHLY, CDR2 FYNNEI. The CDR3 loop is CASSEAGLAGVNEQFF. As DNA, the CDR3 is TGTGCCAGCAGTGAAGCCGGACTAGCGGGAGTAAATGAGCAGTTCTTC.

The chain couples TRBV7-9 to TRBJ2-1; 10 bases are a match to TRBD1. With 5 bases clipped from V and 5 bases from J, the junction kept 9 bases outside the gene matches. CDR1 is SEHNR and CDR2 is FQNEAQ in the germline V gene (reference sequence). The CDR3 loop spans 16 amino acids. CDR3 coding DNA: TGTGCCAGCAGCCCTACCTCGGGACAGGGGCACAATGAGCAGTTCTTC. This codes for CASSPTSGQGHNEQFF.

CDR3 loop: CASTVGLQDHEQFF. The CDR3 nucleotides are TGTGCCAGCACCGTGGGACTCCAAGACCATGAGCAGTTCTTC. The chain uses TRBV6-6 and TRBJ2-1; weak D call: TRBD2 (6 bases). From germline, CDR1 is MNHNY and CDR2 SVGAGI (reference sequence). The CDR3 length is 14 residues. The V end lost 7 bases, the J end lost 8 bases, and 18 bases lay between the germline ends.

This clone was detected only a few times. The CDR3 region is CASSYSPDRGYNEQFF. CDR3 DNA sequence: TGTGCCAGCAGTTACTCGCCGGACAGGGGATACAATGAGCAGTTCTTC. This sequence joins TRBV6-5 and TRBJ2-1; 9 bases are a match to TRBD1. The J segment lost 4 bases and the V segment lost 0 bases, leaving 4 bases of the junction unmatched. Germline V gene sequence: CDR1 MNHEY, CDR2 SVGAGI. The CDR3 totals 16 residues.

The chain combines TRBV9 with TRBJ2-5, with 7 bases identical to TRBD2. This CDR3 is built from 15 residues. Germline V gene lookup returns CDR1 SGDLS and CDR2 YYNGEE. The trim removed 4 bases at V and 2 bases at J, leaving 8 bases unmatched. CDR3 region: CASSPSGGLQETQYF. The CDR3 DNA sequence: TGTGCCAGCAGCCCATCTGGGGGACTACAAGAGACCCAGTACTTC.

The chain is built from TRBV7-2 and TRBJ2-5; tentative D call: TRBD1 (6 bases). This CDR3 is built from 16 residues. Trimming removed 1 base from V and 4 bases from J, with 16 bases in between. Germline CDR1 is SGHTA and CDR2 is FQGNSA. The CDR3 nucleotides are TGTGCCAGCAGCTTAGTTGCACGGCAGGGGTTAGAGACCCAGTACTTC. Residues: CASSLVARQGLETQYF. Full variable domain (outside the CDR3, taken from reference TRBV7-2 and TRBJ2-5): GAGVSQSPSNKVTEKGKDVELRCDPISGHTALYWYRQSLGQGLEFLIYFQGNSAPDKSGLPSDRFSAERTGGSVSTLTIQRTQQEDSAVYLCASSLVARQGLETQYFGPGTRLLVL.

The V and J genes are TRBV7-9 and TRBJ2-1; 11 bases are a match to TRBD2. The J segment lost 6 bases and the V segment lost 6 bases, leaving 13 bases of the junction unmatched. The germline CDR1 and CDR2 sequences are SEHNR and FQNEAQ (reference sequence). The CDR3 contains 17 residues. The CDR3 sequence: CASSFPSGGTIINEQFF. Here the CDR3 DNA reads TGTGCCAGCAGTTTTCCTAGCGGGGGGACCATCATCAATGAGCAGTTCTTC.

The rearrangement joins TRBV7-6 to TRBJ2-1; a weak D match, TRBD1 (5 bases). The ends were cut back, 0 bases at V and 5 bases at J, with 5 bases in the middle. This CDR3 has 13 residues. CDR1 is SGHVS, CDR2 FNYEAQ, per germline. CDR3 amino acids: CASSLATDNEQFF. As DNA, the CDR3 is TGTGCCAGCAGCTTAGCGACAGACAATGAGCAGTTCTTC.

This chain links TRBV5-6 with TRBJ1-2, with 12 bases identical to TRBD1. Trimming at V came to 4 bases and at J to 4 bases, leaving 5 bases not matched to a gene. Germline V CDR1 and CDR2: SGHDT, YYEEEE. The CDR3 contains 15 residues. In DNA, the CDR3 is TGTGCCAGCAGCCCAGGGACAGGGGGCTTCTATGGCTACACCTTC. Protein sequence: CASSPGTGGFYGYTF.

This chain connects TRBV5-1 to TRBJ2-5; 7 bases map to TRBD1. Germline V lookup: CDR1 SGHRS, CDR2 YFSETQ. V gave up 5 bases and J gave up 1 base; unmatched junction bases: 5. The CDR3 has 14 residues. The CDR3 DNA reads TGCGCCAGCAGTTTTGGGACAGTCCAAGAGACCCAGTACTTC. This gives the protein CASSFGTVQETQYF.